This T cell receptor (beta chain) came from a study of blood T cell repertoires in COVID-19. Study background: PBMCs, B-cell-depleted T cells, or T cells provided the cDNA or gDNA that made up the material.

As originally analysed: The assay estimated nucleated cells by amplifying reference gene primers. Clones were read by immunoSEQ multiplex PCR, and TCRdb kept only the in-frame ones, dropping some. D and trimming come from the DNA, and the V and J calls and clone size come from that table. The sample gives 200,000 to 250,000 clones, roughly 87% of which show up once; 10% to 14% is in the top ten. In germline, CDR1 is SGHDT, CDR2 YYEEEE. V lost 4 bases to trimming and J lost 2 bases, with 16 bases between them. This CDR3 is built from 16 residues. Recruitment covered some 25 US areas and drew participants whose ages spanned roughly 18 to 100 years.

The chain is built from TRBV5-6 and TRBJ2-1; D is possibly TRBD2 (5 bases). The clonotype originates from a young man who had recovered from COVID-19. Input material: PBMCs or T cells enriched from blood (not recorded which). CDR3 amino acids: CASSRPGVLAYNEQFF. In DNA, the CDR3 is TGTGCCAGCAGCCGGCCCGGGGTCTTGGCCTACAATGAGCAGTTCTTC.